This T cell receptor (beta chain) is from a study of blood T cell repertoires in COVID-19. Study-wide background: COVID-19 samples, acute and convalescent, were from the United States, Italy and Spain. Sources were T cells, B-cell-depleted T cells, or PBMCs; the material itself was cDNA or gDNA.

There are 15 residues in the CDR3. The germline CDR1 and CDR2 sequences are SGHAT and FQNNGV. V lost 4 bases and J 0 bases, leaving 12 bases between the germline ends. Per the original methods: By means of reference gene primer amplification, nucleated cell counts were estimated. Assay: immunoSEQ multiplex PCR; the TCRdb copy retains only in-frame clones and omits some. V, J and clone size derive from that table, while D and trimming were established from the DNA sequence. The data show about 90,000 clones, around 80% seen once. The sequencing sample was made of peripheral blood. The rearrangement joins TRBV11-2 to TRBJ1-1; D perhaps matches TRBD1 (5 bases). The source of this sequence is a man in his sixties or seventies with acute or convalescent COVID-19. CDR3 bases: TGTGCCAGCAGCTCTCAGGGTTTCATGAACACTGAAGCTTTCTTT. This gives the protein CASSSQGFMNTEAFF.